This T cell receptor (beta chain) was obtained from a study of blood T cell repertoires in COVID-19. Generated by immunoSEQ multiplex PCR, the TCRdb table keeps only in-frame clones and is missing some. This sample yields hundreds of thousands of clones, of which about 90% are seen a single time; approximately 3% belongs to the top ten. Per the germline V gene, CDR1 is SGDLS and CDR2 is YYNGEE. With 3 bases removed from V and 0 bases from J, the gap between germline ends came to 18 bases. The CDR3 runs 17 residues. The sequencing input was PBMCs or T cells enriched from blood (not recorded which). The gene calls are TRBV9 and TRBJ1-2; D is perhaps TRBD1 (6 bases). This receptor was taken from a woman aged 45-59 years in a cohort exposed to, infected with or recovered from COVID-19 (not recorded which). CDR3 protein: CASSAQGTPRPNYGYTF. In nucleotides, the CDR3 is TGTGCCAGCAGCGCCCAGGGGACCCCGCGACCTAACTATGGCTACACCTTC.